These T cell receptor beta chains were read from a single sample in a study of blood T cells in healthy people across ages. TCRdb recomputed calls from the 5' RACE reads with MiXCR, one row per CDR3 protein. The profile shows approximately 940,000 distinct CDR3 sequences, about 48% of them singletons. The material sequenced was blood. These receptors came from a man under 40 in good health. Each CDR3 is given with its conserved first and last residue. D genes are given only for firm matches. For some rows the clone size is stated as once, few or many, or as a class when expanded; others skip it.

TRBV4-3,TRBJ2-4,-,-,CASSQFHRNIQYF,TGCGCCAGCAGCCAATTTCATCGAAACATTCAGTACTTC
TRBV25-1,TRBJ1-2,-,TRBD1,CASKFGQGINYGYTF,TGTGCCAGCAAGTTCGGACAGGGCATTAACTATGGCTACACCTTC
TRBV20-1,TRBJ2-5,-,TRBD1,CSAFPPGQGFGETQYF,TGCAGTGCTTTTCCTCCGGGACAGGGATTCGGAGAGACCCAGTACTTC
TRBV20-1,TRBJ2-1,-,-,CSARDGSEQFF,TGCAGTGCTAGAGATGGGAGTGAGCAGTTCTTC
TRBV5-1,TRBJ2-1,many,TRBD1,CASSFGDRGYNEQFF,TGTGCCAGCAGCTTTGGGGACAGGGGCTACAATGAGCAGTTCTTC
TRBV7-9,TRBJ2-7,few,-,CASSLPSRLEQYF,TGTGCCAGCAGCTTACCGAGCAGGCTCGAGCAGTACTTC
TRBV24-1,TRBJ2-1,-,TRBD2,CATSDWASGRIYEQFF,TGTGCCACCAGTGATTGGGCTAGCGGGCGGATCTATGAGCAGTTCTTC
TRBV20-1,TRBJ1-6,-,TRBD1,CSARGGQGSSYNSPLHF,TGCAGTGCTAGAGGAGGACAGGGGAGCTCCTATAATTCACCCCTCCACTTT
TRBV4-3,TRBJ2-7,-,-,CANSQEKGWDYEQYF,TGCGCCAACAGCCAAGAAAAAGGATGGGACTACGAGCAGTACTTC
TRBV24-1,TRBJ2-1,-,TRBD1,CATSDSTGSNYNEQFF,TGTGCCACCAGTGATTCGACAGGGTCCAACTACAATGAGCAGTTCTTC
TRBV4-3,TRBJ1-2,-,-,CASSQDKQAPFYGYTF,TGCGCCAGCAGCCAAGATAAACAGGCGCCCTTTTATGGCTACACCTTC
TRBV9,TRBJ1-5,few,-,CASSVDGLGNQPQHF,TGTGCCAGCAGCGTTGATGGATTGGGCAATCAGCCCCAGCATTTT
TRBV20-1,TRBJ2-5,-,-,CSASGTYQETQYF,TGCAGTGCTTCCGGGACTTACCAAGAGACCCAGTACTTC
TRBV27,TRBJ2-7,once,TRBD1,CASSDRQGRSYNEQYF,TGTGCCAGCAGTGACCGACAGGGAAGGTCCTACAATGAGCAGTACTTC
TRBV18,TRBJ2-3,-,-,CASSSLGQTGDTQYF,TGTGCCAGCTCATCCCTGGGTCAAACGGGGGATACGCAGTATTTT
TRBV2,TRBJ2-7,-,TRBD1,CASSESRGYEQYF,TGTGCCAGCAGTGAATCCAGGGGGTACGAGCAGTACTTC
TRBV14,TRBJ2-1,-,-,CASSQVVTTSYNEQFF,TGTGCCAGCAGCCAAGTGGTGACAACCTCCTACAATGAGCAGTTCTTC
TRBV3-1,TRBJ2-3,-,-,CASSQERGYRDTQYF,TGTGCCAGCAGCCAAGAACGGGGGTACCGGGATACGCAGTATTTT
TRBV14,TRBJ2-3,-,TRBD2,CASSRNLAGTDTQYF,TGTGCCAGCAGCCGGAATCTAGCGGGCACAGATACGCAGTATTTT
TRBV4-1,TRBJ2-3,few,TRBD2,CASSPGPSGGLTDTQYF,TGCGCCAGCAGCCCCGGTCCTTCGGGGGGACTCACAGATACGCAGTATTTT
TRBV20-1,TRBJ1-2,-,-,CSARDWEPNYGYTF,TGCAGTGCTAGAGATTGGGAACCTAACTATGGCTACACCTTC
TRBV6-2/TRBV6-3,TRBJ2-7,-,-,CASIASFRTYEQYF,TGTGCCAGCATTGCCAGTTTCAGAACCTACGAGCAGTACTTC
TRBV20-1,TRBJ2-1,-,-,CSANRPLEQFF,TGCAGTGCTAATCGCCCCCTCGAGCAGTTCTTC
TRBV12-3/TRBV12-4,TRBJ1-1,few,-,CASSRQTNTEAFF,TGTGCCAGCAGTCGTCAGACGAACACTGAAGCTTTCTTT
TRBV7-9,TRBJ2-7,-,TRBD2,CASSALGLAINEQYF,TGTGCCAGCAGCGCGCTCGGACTAGCGATCAACGAGCAGTACTTC
TRBV5-5,TRBJ2-7,-,-,CASSSTQTYEQYF,TGTGCCAGCAGCTCCACCCAGACCTACGAGCAGTACTTC
TRBV5-1,TRBJ2-5,many,-,CASSLDGRGETQYF,TGCGCCAGCAGCTTGGATGGTAGGGGAGAGACCCAGTACTTC
TRBV27,TRBJ2-7,few,TRBD1,CASSLSRGLSYEQYF,TGTGCCAGCAGTTTATCCAGGGGGCTATCCTACGAGCAGTACTTC
TRBV12-3/TRBV12-4,TRBJ2-5,-,-,CASSLTQGVETQYF,TGTGCCAGCAGTCTTACTCAGGGTGTTGAGACCCAGTACTTC
TRBV6-6,TRBJ2-5,-,-,CASSYPPGGGPETQYF,TGTGCCAGCAGTTACCCTCCTGGAGGGGGCCCGGAGACCCAGTACTTC
TRBV5-1,TRBJ1-2,-,TRBD1,CASSSGGQGDGYTF,TGCGCCAGCAGCTCGGGCGGACAGGGTGATGGCTACACCTTC
TRBV6-6,TRBJ2-7,-,-,CASRTTGNEQYF,TGTGCCAGCAGGACCACAGGGAACGAGCAGTACTTC
TRBV5-1,TRBJ2-1,-,-,CASSLEARDPYNEQFF,TGCGCCAGCAGCTTGGAGGCCAGGGACCCTTACAATGAGCAGTTCTTC
TRBV6-2/TRBV6-3,TRBJ1-5,-,-,CASSLTDGYSNQPQHF,TGTGCCAGCAGTTTAACCGATGGTTATAGCAATCAGCCCCAGCATTTT
TRBV20-1,TRBJ2-3,-,-,CSARAVGTDTQYF,TGCAGTGCGCGGGCCGTCGGCACAGATACGCAGTATTTT
TRBV11-1,TRBJ1-1,-,-,CASSLKRSLNTEAFF,TGTGCCAGCAGCTTAAAACGAAGTCTGAACACTGAAGCTTTCTTT
TRBV6-5,TRBJ2-2,-,-,CASRTTTLNTGELFF,TGTGCCAGCAGGACTACAACCTTGAACACCGGGGAGCTGTTTTTT
TRBV28,TRBJ2-5,once,-,CASSPGTGSKETQYF,TGTGCCAGCAGCCCCGGGACGGGTAGTAAAGAGACCCAGTACTTC
TRBV7-6,TRBJ2-2,-,-,CASSFTQEVAGELFF,TGTGCCAGCAGCTTTACTCAGGAGGTGGCCGGGGAGCTGTTTTTT